What follows are 15 T cell receptor beta chains derived from one specimen sequenced in a study of tumor-infiltrating lymphocytes in oesophageal squamous cell carcinoma. TCRdb processed the PCR reads anew with MiXCR; each CDR3 protein has one entry. This table holds around 15,000 distinct CDR3 sequences, around half found once. Source material: esophageal tumor tissue. These TCRs come from a female donor with esophageal squamous cell carcinoma.

The gene calls are TRBV28 and TRBJ1-5; D not certain. The CDR3 runs 15 residues. The germline CDR1 and CDR2 sequences are MDHEN and SYDVKM. The V and J ends lost 6 bases and 6 bases respectively, with 18 bases between them. The CDR3 DNA is TGTGCCAGCAGGCGGGGAGAAAGGGTTCGTCAGCCCCAGCATTTT. Protein: CASRRGERVRQPQHF.

The chain joins TRBV28 to TRBJ2-1, with D maybe TRBD2 (7 bases). The J call could be wrong; TRBJ2-7 is a better fit for the DNA end. Germline V gives CDR1 MDHEN, CDR2 SYDVKM. CDR3 size: 14 residues. CDR3 coding DNA: TGTGCCAGCAGTTTGCCAGGGGACTACAATGAGCAGTACTTC. It is translated as CASSLPGDYNEQYF.

The rearrangement joins TRBV7-3 to TRBJ2-7; D gene unclear. The ends were cut back, 1 base at V and 7 bases at J, with 11 bases in the middle. This CDR3 spans 13 amino acids. The germline V gene has CDR1 SGHTA and CDR2 FQGTGA. The CDR3 coding sequence is TGTGCCAGCAGCTTAAATTATGGGAATGAGCAGTACTTC. Protein sequence: CASSLNYGNEQYF. Supplemented by reference TRBV7-3 and TRBJ2-7, the full variable domain reads GAGVSQTPSNKVTEKGKYVELRCDPISGHTALYWYRQSLGQGPEFLIYFQGTGAADDSGLPNDRFFAVRPEGSVSTLKIQRTERGDSAVYLCASSLNYGNEQYFGPGTRLTVT.

The chain couples TRBV7-8 to TRBJ2-1; tentatively, D is TRBD1 or TRBD2 (6 bases each). The J call may be incorrect, as the DNA end agrees better with TRBJ2-5. The CDR3 loop spans 14 amino acids. The germline CDR1 and CDR2 sequences are SGHVS and FQNEAQ. The CDR3, as DNA: TGTGCCAGCAGCCAGACGACAGGAGGGGAGACCCAGTACTTC. Its protein is CASSQTTGGETQYF.

A note on this clonotype: The junction departs from germline at one end; a sequencing error may be responsible. CDR3 in DNA: TGTGCCAGCAGCTCCGGACAGGGACGCTCTGGGGCCAACGTCCTGACTTTT. Its translation: CASSSGQGRSGANVLTF. The chain links TRBV7-2 to TRBJ2-3; 8 nucleotides line up with TRBD1. Germline V gene sequence: CDR1 SGHTA, CDR2 FQGNSA. This CDR3 spans 17 amino acids.

The sample holds a few counts of this clonotype. Compared with germline, one end of the junction differs, possibly owing to a read error. This chain joins TRBV7-6 and TRBJ2-5; 13 nucleotides match TRBD2. The CDR3 sequence is 18 residues long. Germline assignment: CDR1 SGHVS and CDR2 FNYEAQ. CDR3 loop: CASSSGTPGLAGQETQYF. The DNA for the CDR3 is TGTGCTAGCAGCTCCGGCACCCCGGGACTAGCGGGACAAGAGACCCAGTACTTC.

The chain links TRBV7-9 to TRBJ2-7; TRBD1 or TRBD2 may be the D gene (6 bases each). Near its end, the DNA agrees better with TRBJ2-5, so the J call may be wrong. This CDR3 has 17 residues. In germline, CDR1 is SEHNR, CDR2 FQNEAQ (reference sequence). In DNA, the CDR3 is TGTGCCAGCAGCCTAGGAGGGGGAGCGGGCAACCAAGAGACCCAGTACTTC. It specifies CASSLGGGAGNQETQYF.

V gene TRBV7-9 combines with J gene TRBJ2-6; 12 bases line up with TRBD2. TRBJ2-7 matches the DNA end more closely, so the J call is doubtful. Germline V gene lookup returns CDR1 SEHNR and CDR2 FQNEAQ (reference sequence). The CDR3 runs to 16 residues. The CDR3 nucleotides read TGTGCCAGCAGCTTAGCTACTAGCGGGAGGACCCACGAGCAGTACTTC. Translated: CASSLATSGRTHEQYF.

This clonotype came up a few times. The V gene is TRBV7-6, the J gene TRBJ2-7; a weak D match, TRBD1 (6 bases). The CDR3 spans 15 residues. Germline loops: CDR1 SGHVS, CDR2 FNYEAQ. Deletions cut 1 base from V and 3 bases from J, with 13 bases between. CDR3 nucleotides: TGTGCCAGCAGCTTAGTGCCAGGGGAAGGCTACGAGCAGTACTTC. It codes for CASSLVPGEGYEQYF.

This chain links TRBV7-9 with TRBJ2-1; either TRBD1 or TRBD2 may supply D (5 bases each). From germline, CDR1 is SEHNR and CDR2 FQNEAQ (reference sequence). V was trimmed by 1 base and J by 3 bases, leaving 16 bases between them. This CDR3 region has 17 residues. The CDR3 DNA reads as TGTGCCAGCAGCTTAGGAGTGTGGGGGAGTGACTACAATGAGCAGTTCTTC. It yields the protein CASSLGVWGSDYNEQFF.

DNA of the CDR3: TGCGCCAGCAGCGGAGCCGGACAGGGGGCCTACGAGCAGTACTTC. Translated: CASSGAGQGAYEQYF. The genes are TRBV5-1 and TRBJ2-1; 10 nucleotides agree with TRBD1. The closer fit of TRBJ2-7 to the DNA end suggests the J call may be wrong. The CDR3 covers 15 residues. The germline V gene has CDR1 SGHRS and CDR2 YFSETQ.

This clonotype was detected only a few times. The rearrangement links TRBV7-2 to TRBJ2-5; D is uncertain. The DNA end is more similar to TRBJ2-7, so the J call may be wrong. Per the germline V gene, CDR1 is SGHTA and CDR2 is FQGNSA. This CDR3 comprises 12 residues. The CDR3, as DNA: TGTGCCAGCAGCCCGCAGGCCTACGAGCAGTACTTC. Its translation is CASSPQAYEQYF.

The genes are TRBV5-6 and TRBJ2-1; tentative D call: TRBD2 (7 bases). Trimming removed 4 bases at V and 2 bases at J, with 16 bases between. Germline V gene lookup returns CDR1 SGHDT and CDR2 YYEEEE. The CDR3 totals 16 residues. The CDR3 DNA follows: TGTGCCAGCAGCCCCTGGGGGGGCCCGCCCTACAATGAGCAGTTCTTC. It codes for CASSPWGGPPYNEQFF.

Comment on this clonotype: Since no conserved phenylalanine or tryptophan closes the CDR3, a read error is the likely cause. No DNA is shown, since the ends of the CDR3 on it are uncertain; the CDR3 is the one TCRdb lists. The chain employs TRBV27 and TRBJ2-5; TRBD1 is taken as the D call from the table, unchecked against the DNA. The germline gives CDR1 MNHEY, CDR2 SMNVEV (reference sequence). The CDR3 contains 15 residues when both ends are counted. The CDR3 reads CASRGAGRNEQYFGN.

The genes are TRBV7-2 and TRBJ2-1, with a weak D call TRBD1 (6 bases). This CDR3 is 12 amino acids long. Germline values: CDR1 SGHTA, CDR2 FQGNSA. V gave up 4 bases and J gave up 13 bases, with 14 bases separating them. The CDR3 protein is CASSSQGFIQFF. CDR3 in DNA: TGTGCCAGCAGCTCACAGGGTTTCATTCAGTTCTTC.